Listed below are T cell receptor beta chains from one sample, sequenced in a study of cytomegalovirus exposure and HLA in healthy donors. Only in-frame clones appear in the TCRdb table, and some are missing; sequencing was by immunoSEQ multiplex PCR. The repertoire holds roughly 80,000 clones, with about 93% as singletons. The sequenced sample was PBMCs. The receptors were sampled from a woman between 18 and 29 years old in good health and CMV-seronegative. Each CDR3 is given with its conserved first and last residue. D genes are given only for firm matches. Size tells how often a clone was seen (once, few, many) or the class of an expanded clone, and some rows leave it out.

len	v_gene	abundance	d_gene	j_gene	CDR3nt	CDR3aa
20	TRBV27	.	TRBD2	TRBJ2-3	TGTGCCAGCCTAAGACGCTTCATGGGGCTATCGGCGGGAGGGCTAGATACGCAGTATTTT	CASLRRFMGLSAGGLDTQYF
11	TRBV27	.	.	TRBJ2-1	TGTGCCAGCAGTTTGGGAGATGAGCAGTTCTTC	CASSLGDEQFF
17	TRBV25-1	.	TRBD1	TRBJ2-7	TGTGCCAGCAGTGGCCAGACAGGGGCCCGCAGCTCCTACGAGCAGTACTTC	CASSGQTGARSSYEQYF
15	TRBV6-5	once	.	TRBJ1-2	TGTGCCAGCAGTTCTCAGGCCCCGATAAACTATGGCTACACCTTC	CASSSQAPINYGYTF
13	TRBV5-6	once	.	TRBJ1-2	TGTGCCAGCAGCCCACCGCCAGGGCTAGGCTACACCTTC	CASSPPPGLGYTF
14	TRBV2	.	.	TRBJ2-7	TGTGCCAGCAATCAGGAAGAATTTACCTACGAGCAGTACTTC	CASNQEEFTYEQYF
14	TRBV7-6	.	.	TRBJ2-7	TGTGCCAGCAGCTTAGGGCCCAGCTCCTACGAGCAGTACTTC	CASSLGPSSYEQYF
15	TRBV28	.	.	TRBJ2-7	TGTGCCAGCTTCCCCCGGGACTTTGGCTCCTACGAGCAGTACTTC	CASFPRDFGSYEQYF
17	TRBV7-9	.	TRBD1	TRBJ2-2	TGTGCCAGCAGCCCCCGTGGGGGACAGGAGAACACCGGGGAGCTGTTTTTT	CASSPRGGQENTGELFF
15	TRBV28	once	TRBD1	TRBJ2-7	TGTGCCAGCAGTAGCATGGGACAGAGTTTCTACGAGCAGTACTTC	CASSSMGQSFYEQYF
15	TRBV7-2	.	TRBD2	TRBJ2-2	TGTGCCAGCAGCTTAGTACTAGCGGGGACCGGGGAGCTGTTTTTT	CASSLVLAGTGELFF
14	TRBV4-3	few	.	TRBJ1-6	TGCGCCAGCAGCCAGGCCAGATATAATTCACCCCTCCACTTT	CASSQARYNSPLHF
14	TRBV9	.	TRBD2	TRBJ2-5	TGTGCCAGCAGCGTCGGGACTAGCCAAGAGACCCAGTACTTC	CASSVGTSQETQYF
12	TRBV5-1	.	.	TRBJ2-1	TGCGCCAGCAGCTTGAACGGGAATGAGCAGTTCTTC	CASSLNGNEQFF
16	TRBV4-2	few	.	TRBJ2-3	TGTGCCAGCAGCCAAGCTTTTACAGGGACCACAGATACGCAGTATTTT	CASSQAFTGTTDTQYF
15	TRBV9	.	.	TRBJ2-1	TGTGCCAGCAGCGTAGGCCCTAGCTCCTACAATGAGCAGTTCTTC	CASSVGPSSYNEQFF
13	TRBV6-5	.	TRBD1	TRBJ2-7	TGTGCCAGCAGGCGGACAGGGCCCTACGAGCAGTACTTC	CASRRTGPYEQYF
13	TRBV15	.	.	TRBJ1-5	TGTGCCACCAGCAGAGAGGGGACATCGGGTCAGCATTTT	CATSREGTSGQHF
15	TRBV2	.	TRBD2	TRBJ2-1	TGTGCCAGCAGGTTAGGAGGACTAGCGGTCAATGAGCAGTTCTTC	CASRLGGLAVNEQFF
15	TRBV7-9	once	TRBD1	TRBJ2-7	TGTGCCAGCAGCTTACCCGGGACAGGTGCCTACGAGCAGTACTTC	CASSLPGTGAYEQYF
15	TRBV27	.	TRBD1	TRBJ2-5	TGTGCCAGCAGTTCGAAGGACAGGGGAGAAGAGACCCAGTACTTC	CASSSKDRGEETQYF
14	TRBV9	.	TRBD1	TRBJ1-4	TGTGCCAGCAGCGTAGGACAGGGGGTCGAAAAACTGTTTTTT	CASSVGQGVEKLFF
13	TRBV10-3	.	.	TRBJ1-5	TGTGCCATCAGTGAGGGCAATAATCAGCCCCAGCATTTT	CAISEGNNQPQHF
14	TRBV27	.	TRBD2	TRBJ2-7	TGTGCCAGCAGTTTCGGCGGGAGCTCCTACGAGCAGTACTTC	CASSFGGSSYEQYF
14	TRBV5-1	few	.	TRBJ1-1	TGCGCCAGCAGCCCCGGGGGGGACGGCACTGAAGCTTTCTTT	CASSPGGDGTEAFF
19	TRBV9	once	TRBD2	TRBJ2-2	TGTGCCAGCAGCGTGGGGAGCTTGGGACTAGCGGGAGGGCCCGGGGAGCTGTTTTTT	CASSVGSLGLAGGPGELFF
15	TRBV7-9	once	TRBD1	TRBJ2-7	TGTGCCAGCAGCCTCCCGATGACAGGGACCTACGAGCAGTACTTC	CASSLPMTGTYEQYF
15	TRBV6-4	few	TRBD1	TRBJ1-2	TGTGCCAGCAGTGCCACAGGGGACTCGCACTATGGCTACACCTTC	CASSATGDSHYGYTF
15	TRBV7-3	.	TRBD2	TRBJ2-2	TGTGCCAGCAGCTCCGTCGCTAGCGGGAGCGGGGAGCTGTTTTTT	CASSSVASGSGELFF
16	TRBV5-1	.	TRBD2	TRBJ2-5	TGCGCCAGCAGCTTGGAACCTAGCGGGAGCCAAGAGACCCAGTACTTC	CASSLEPSGSQETQYF